This record looks at one T cell receptor (beta chain) sequence and its context. Its specificity is unknown. The entry originates in a study of cytomegalovirus exposure and HLA in healthy donors. Whole-study results and caveats: Investigators reported 150 to 200 TCR beta chains as tied to cytomegalovirus. Later analysis identified several of the most significant clusters that appeared linked to common viral pathogens. Available immune exposure information covered CMV serostatus only. A later examination showed that TCR association rates differed by HLA locus, with DRB1 most and HLA-C fewest.

Vbeta (60) and Jbeta (13) primers were used in the PCR. Generated by immunoSEQ multiplex PCR, the TCRdb table keeps only in-frame clones and is missing some. The sample shows about 130,000 clones, more than 80% of them seen only once. The CDR3 totals 15 residues. The germline V gene encodes CDR1 MGHRA and CDR2 YSYEKL. Trimming left V 2 bases short and J 5 bases short, with 15 bases between. Sequencing was performed on PBMCs. The sequence was obtained from a male donor in good health and CMV-seronegative. The V and J genes are TRBV4-1 and TRBJ1-1; possibly TRBD1 for D (5 bases). The CDR3 bases are TGCGCCAGCAGCCAATCGCCCGGGGCGGGAACTGAAGCTTTCTTT. Its translation: CASSQSPGAGTEAFF.